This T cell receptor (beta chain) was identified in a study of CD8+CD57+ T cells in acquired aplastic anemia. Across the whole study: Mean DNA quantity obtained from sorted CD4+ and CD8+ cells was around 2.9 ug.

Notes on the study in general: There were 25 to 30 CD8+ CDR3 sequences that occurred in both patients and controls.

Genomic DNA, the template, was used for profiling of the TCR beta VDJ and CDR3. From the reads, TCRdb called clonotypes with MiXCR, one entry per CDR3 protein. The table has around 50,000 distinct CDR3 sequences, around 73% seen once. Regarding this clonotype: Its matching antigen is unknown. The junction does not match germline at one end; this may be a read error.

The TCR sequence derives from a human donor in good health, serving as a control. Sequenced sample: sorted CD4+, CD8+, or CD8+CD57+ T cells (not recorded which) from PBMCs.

The CDR3 sequence is CAGSEYDSLMNPEAFF. The CDR3 nucleotides read TGTGCCGGCAGTGAATACGACAGCCTCATGAACCCTGAAGCTTTCTTT. The chain has TRBV25-1 and TRBJ1-1; weak D call: TRBD1 (5 bases). This CDR3 has 16 amino acids. Germline lookup yields CDR1 MGHDK and CDR2 SYGVNS.